This T cell receptor beta chain was obtained from a study of human T cells and chemical hapten exposure. Whole-study findings and limits: Following DPC sensitization, TCRs present above 1 in 1000 frequency showed no change.

Time point defined: healthy volunteer bleed at 2 weeks. Total RNA was isolated from unfractionated whole blood. The library labeled individual cDNA molecules by adding unique molecular identifiers to them. As originally analysed: A per-sample median of around 91,000 TCRs was observed, with counts ranging from about 20,000 to 750,000. TCRdb processed the RACE reads anew with MiXCR; each CDR3 protein has one entry. These V and J calls originate from TCRdb's pipeline instead of the authors' own analysis. This repertoire shows approximately 97,000 distinct CDR3 sequences, over 8% found once; its top ten account for 2.9%. This clonotype showed up just a few times. Its antigen remains unknown. The source of this sequence is a female donor in good health. Some clones in this sample may be carry-over from other donors' samples. The sample taken for sequencing was whole blood.

The CDR3 is CASSPNGGYEQYF. The CDR3 nucleotides are TGTGCCAGCAGTCCCAATGGGGGTTACGAGCAGTACTTC. J is TRBJ2-7 and V is TRBV13, with D perhaps TRBD1 or TRBD2 (5 bases each). CDR3 length: 13 amino acids. Germline-derived CDR1 and CDR2 are PRHDT and FYEKMQ (reference sequence). The V end lost 6 bases, the J end lost 4 bases, and 13 bases lay between the germline ends. Supplemented by reference TRBV13 and TRBJ2-7, the full variable domain reads AAGVIQSPRHLIKEKRETATLKCYPIPRHDTVYWYQQGPGQDPQFLISFYEKMQSDKGSIPDRFSAQQFSDYHSELNMSSLELGDSALYFCASSPNGGYEQYFGPGTRLTVT.